These 5 T cell receptor beta chains were sequenced from one sample in a study of control samples from healthy donors and cancer patients (dated by TCRdb to the early 2020s). Receptor libraries were prepared by the immunoSEQ multiplex PCR assay. Sourced from immuneACCESS, this table was stored by TCRdb with only in-frame sequences that have V and J called. A share of the clones is absent; for the studies checked, an unresolved V gene accounts for under half, and the remainder has no known explanation. Counted in this sample were about 130,000 clones; about 95% of them appeared once. 3.6% of the sample is in the top ten clones. Material for sequencing was blood. All receptors come from a man aged 25 to 45 in good health.

This sequence joins TRBV4-3 and TRBJ1-2, with 7 bases aligning to TRBD1. Germline V gene data show CDR1 as LGHNA and CDR2 as YSLEER. CDR3 length: 15 residues. J lost 5 bases, V lost 4 bases, and 10 bases had no gene match. CDR3 loop: CASSPRTGVNYGYTF. CDR3 nucleotides: TGCGCCAGCAGCCCCAGAACAGGGGTCAATTATGGCTACACCTTC.

The V and J genes are TRBV6-5 and TRBJ2-7; 8 positions agree with TRBD1. This CDR3 spans 15 amino acids. In germline, CDR1 is MNHEY, CDR2 SVGAGI. V shed 6 bases and J 3 bases; nucleotides not matched to a gene: 10. The CDR3 here is CASSLDRGSYYEQYF. CDR3 nucleotide sequence: TGTGCCAGCAGCCTCGACAGGGGATCGTACTACGAGCAGTACTTC.

This clone was detected once. The V and J genes are TRBV18 and TRBJ2-3; 7 nucleotides line up with TRBD1. Trimming removed 3 bases from V and 4 bases from J; junction bases left unmatched: 4. Germline V CDR1 and CDR2: KGHSH, LQKENI. The CDR3 is 14 amino acids. The CDR3 is CASSPRQGSDTQYF. For the CDR3, the DNA is TGTGCCAGCTCACCGAGACAGGGCTCAGATACGCAGTATTTT.

The chain joins TRBV5-1 to TRBJ2-7; 7 bases align to TRBD2. CDR3 size: 13 residues. The V gene end was trimmed by 8 bases and the J gene end by 4 bases; junction bases not matched to a gene: 9. Germline V gene sequence: CDR1 SGHRS, CDR2 YFSETQ. CDR3 DNA sequence: TGCGCCAGTACCCGGGGAGGGGCGTACGAGCAGTACTTC. Translated, it gives CASTRGGAYEQYF.

The chain recombines TRBV5-4 with TRBJ1-1; tentative D call: TRBD1 (6 bases). The CDR3 length is 16 residues. Germline CDR1 is SGHNT and CDR2 is YYREEE (reference sequence). The ends were cut back, 4 bases at V and 0 bases at J, with 16 bases in the middle. The CDR3 DNA reads as TGTGCCAGCAGCCCTGGACAGTTCTTCATGAACACTGAAGCTTTCTTT. Translation gives CASSPGQFFMNTEAFF.